This T cell receptor (beta chain) was retrieved from a study of cytomegalovirus exposure and HLA in healthy donors. Sequencing used immunoSEQ multiplex PCR; TCRdb keeps in-frame clones, though not all of them. The table has some 150,000 clones, approximately 90% seen once. The CDR3 covers 16 residues. V lost 2 bases, J lost 6 bases, and 12 bases stayed unmatched. The germline V gene has CDR1 SGHTA and CDR2 FQGNSA. Sequences were obtained from PBMCs. The V gene is TRBV7-2, the J gene TRBJ2-7, with 8 bases fitting TRBD2. The TCR sequence derives from a man aged 18-30 years in good health and CMV-seronegative. CDR3 DNA sequence: TGTGCCAGCAGCTTATTTTCCGGGAGGGACGGGGCCGAGCAGTACTTC. Translating gives CASSLFSGRDGAEQYF.